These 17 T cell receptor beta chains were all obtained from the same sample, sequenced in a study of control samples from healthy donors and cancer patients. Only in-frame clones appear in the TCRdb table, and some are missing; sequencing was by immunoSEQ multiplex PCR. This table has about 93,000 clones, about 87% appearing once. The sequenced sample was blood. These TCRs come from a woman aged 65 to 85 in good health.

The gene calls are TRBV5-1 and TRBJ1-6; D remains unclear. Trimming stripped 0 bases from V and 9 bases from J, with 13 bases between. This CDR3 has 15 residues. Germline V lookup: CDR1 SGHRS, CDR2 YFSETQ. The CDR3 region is CASSLVGQVGSPLHF. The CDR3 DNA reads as TGCGCCAGCAGCTTGGTCGGGCAGGTCGGTTCACCCCTCCACTTT.

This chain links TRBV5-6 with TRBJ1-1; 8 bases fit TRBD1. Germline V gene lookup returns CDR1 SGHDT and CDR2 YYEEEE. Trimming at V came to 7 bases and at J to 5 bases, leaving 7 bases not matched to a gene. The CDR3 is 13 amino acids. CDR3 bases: TGTGCCAGCGGCAGGGGGCGGGGGACTGAAGCTTTCTTT. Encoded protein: CASGRGRGTEAFF.

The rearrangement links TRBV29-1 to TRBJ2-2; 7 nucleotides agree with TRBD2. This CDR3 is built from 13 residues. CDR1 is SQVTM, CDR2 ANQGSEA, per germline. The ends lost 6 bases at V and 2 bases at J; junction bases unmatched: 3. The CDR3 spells CSVAGPNTGELFF. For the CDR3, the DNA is TGCAGCGTAGCGGGACCAAACACCGGGGAGCTGTTTTTT.

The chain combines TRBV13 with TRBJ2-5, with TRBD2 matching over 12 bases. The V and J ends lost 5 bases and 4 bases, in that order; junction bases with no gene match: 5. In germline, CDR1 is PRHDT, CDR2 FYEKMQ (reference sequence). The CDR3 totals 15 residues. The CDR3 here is CASSRSSGGGETQYF. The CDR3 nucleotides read TGTGCCAGCAGCCGCTCTAGCGGGGGGGGAGAGACCCAGTACTTC.

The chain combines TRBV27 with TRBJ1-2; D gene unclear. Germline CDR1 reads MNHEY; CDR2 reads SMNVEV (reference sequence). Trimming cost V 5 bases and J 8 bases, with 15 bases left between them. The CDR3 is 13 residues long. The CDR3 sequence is CASSTGGKGGYTF. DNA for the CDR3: TGTGCCAGCAGTACCGGAGGGAAGGGAGGCTACACCTTC.

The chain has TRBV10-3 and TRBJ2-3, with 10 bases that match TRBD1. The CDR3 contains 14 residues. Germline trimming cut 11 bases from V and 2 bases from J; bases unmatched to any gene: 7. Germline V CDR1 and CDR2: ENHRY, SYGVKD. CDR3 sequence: CASGTGEITDTQYF. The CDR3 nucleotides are TGTGCCTCTGGGACAGGGGAAATCACAGATACGCAGTATTTT.

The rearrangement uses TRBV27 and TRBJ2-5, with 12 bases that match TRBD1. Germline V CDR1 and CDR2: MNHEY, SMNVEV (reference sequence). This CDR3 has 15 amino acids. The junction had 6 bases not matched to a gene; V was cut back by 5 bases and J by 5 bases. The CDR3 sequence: CASSTGTGGAETQYF. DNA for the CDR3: TGTGCCAGCAGTACCGGGACAGGGGGCGCGGAGACCCAGTACTTC.

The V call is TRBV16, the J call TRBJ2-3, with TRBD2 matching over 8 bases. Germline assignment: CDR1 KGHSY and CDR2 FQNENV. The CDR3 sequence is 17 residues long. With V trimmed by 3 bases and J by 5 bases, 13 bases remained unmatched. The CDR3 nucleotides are TGTGCCAGCAGCCACCCCAGCGGGGGTAGTTTCGTAGATACGCAGTATTTT. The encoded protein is CASSHPSGGSFVDTQYF.

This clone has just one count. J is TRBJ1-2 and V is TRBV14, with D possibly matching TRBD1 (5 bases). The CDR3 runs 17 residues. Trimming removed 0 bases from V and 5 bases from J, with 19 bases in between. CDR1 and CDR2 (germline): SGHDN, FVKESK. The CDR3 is CASSQERGVGTYYGYTF. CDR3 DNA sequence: TGTGCCAGCAGCCAAGAACGAGGGGTTGGTACATATTATGGCTACACCTTC.

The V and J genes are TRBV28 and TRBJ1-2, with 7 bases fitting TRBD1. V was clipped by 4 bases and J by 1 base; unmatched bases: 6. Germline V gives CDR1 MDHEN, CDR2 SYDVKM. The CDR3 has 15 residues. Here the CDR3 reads CASSSSTGYNYGYTF. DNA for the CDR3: TGTGCCAGCAGTTCGTCGACAGGGTATAACTATGGCTACACCTTC.

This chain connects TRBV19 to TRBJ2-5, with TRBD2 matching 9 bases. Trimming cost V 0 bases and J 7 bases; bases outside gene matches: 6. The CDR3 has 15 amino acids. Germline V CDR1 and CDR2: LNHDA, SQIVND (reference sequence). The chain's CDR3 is CASSIDPSGIGTQYF. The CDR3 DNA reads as TGTGCCAGTAGTATAGATCCTAGCGGGATAGGGACCCAGTACTTC.

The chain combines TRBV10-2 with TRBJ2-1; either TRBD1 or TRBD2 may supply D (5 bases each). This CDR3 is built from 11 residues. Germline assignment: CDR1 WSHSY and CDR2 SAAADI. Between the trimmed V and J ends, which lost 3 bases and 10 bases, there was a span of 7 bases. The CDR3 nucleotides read TGCGCCAGCAGTGAACGGGGCGAGCAGTTCTTC. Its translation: CASSERGEQFF.

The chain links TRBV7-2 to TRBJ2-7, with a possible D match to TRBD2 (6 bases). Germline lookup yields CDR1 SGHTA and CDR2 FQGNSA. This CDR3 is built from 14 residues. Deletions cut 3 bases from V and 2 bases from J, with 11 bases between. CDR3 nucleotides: TGTGCCAGCAGCTTCGGGGGATCAACCTACGAGCAGTACTTC. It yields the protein CASSFGGSTYEQYF. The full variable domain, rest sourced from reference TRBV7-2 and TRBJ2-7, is GAGVSQSPSNKVTEKGKDVELRCDPISGHTALYWYRQSLGQGLEFLIYFQGNSAPDKSGLPSDRFSAERTGGSVSTLTIQRTQQEDSAVYLCASSFGGSTYEQYFGPGTRLTVT.

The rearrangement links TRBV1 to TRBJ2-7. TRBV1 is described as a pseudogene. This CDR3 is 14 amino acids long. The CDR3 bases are TGCACCAGCAGCCTAGGGACGGTCTCCTACGAGCAGTACTTC. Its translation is CTSSLGTVSYEQYF.

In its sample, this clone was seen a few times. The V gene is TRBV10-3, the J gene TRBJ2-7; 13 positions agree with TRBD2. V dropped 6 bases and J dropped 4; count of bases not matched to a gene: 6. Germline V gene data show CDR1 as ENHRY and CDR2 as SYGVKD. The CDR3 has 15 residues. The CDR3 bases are TGTGCCATCAGGCAGGGGACTAGCGGGAAATACGAGCAGTACTTC. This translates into CAIRQGTSGKYEQYF.

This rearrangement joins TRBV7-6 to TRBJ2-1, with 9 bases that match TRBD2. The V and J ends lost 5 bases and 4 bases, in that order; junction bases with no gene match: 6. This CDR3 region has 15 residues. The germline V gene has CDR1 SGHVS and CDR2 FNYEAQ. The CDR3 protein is CASSPVAGAYNEQFF. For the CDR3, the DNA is TGTGCCAGCAGCCCCGTAGCGGGGGCATACAATGAGCAGTTCTTC.

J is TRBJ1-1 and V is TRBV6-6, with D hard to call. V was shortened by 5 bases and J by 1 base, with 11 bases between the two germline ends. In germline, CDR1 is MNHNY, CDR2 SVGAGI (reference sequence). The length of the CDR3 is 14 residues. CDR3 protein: CASSTLGGNTEAFF. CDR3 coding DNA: TGTGCCAGCAGTACCCTGGGCGGGAACACTGAAGCTTTCTTT.